Below are 29 T cell receptor beta chains sequenced from a single sample in a study of identical twins. TCRdb reprocessed the 5' RACE reads with MiXCR, giving one entry per CDR3 protein. The sample lists some 1,700,000 distinct CDR3 sequences; around 33% were seen once. Sequencing used cord blood. Every receptor here comes from a newborn girl in good health.

This sequence joins TRBV12-3 or TRBV12-4 and TRBJ2-5; 10 nucleotides line up with TRBD1. The J call may not be correct, given that the DNA end is closer to TRBJ2-7. The CDR3 extends over 14 amino acids. In DNA form, the CDR3 reads TGTGCCAGCAGTTTTGGGACAGGGGTCCACGAGCAGTACTTC. This translates into CASSFGTGVHEQYF.

The chain combines TRBV28 with TRBJ2-7, with 7 nucleotides matching TRBD2. The CDR3 contains 16 residues. V shed 3 bases, J shed 1 base, and the junction held 9 bases outside the gene matches. Germline V CDR1 and CDR2: MDHEN, SYDVKM. This CDR3 is CASSFSGGRISYEQYF. CDR3 coding DNA: TGTGCCAGCAGTTTCTCAGGCGGGAGAATTTCCTACGAGCAGTACTTC.

The chain carries TRBV5-6 and TRBJ1-1; D gene uncertain. V was cut by 4 bases and J by 0 bases, with 13 bases left in between. Per the germline V gene, CDR1 is SGHDT and CDR2 is YYEEEE. The CDR3 totals 15 residues. The CDR3 coding sequence is TGTGCCAGCAGCCCGAGGGCAGCCATGAACACTGAAGCTTTCTTT. As protein: CASSPRAAMNTEAFF.

This chain links TRBV12-3 or TRBV12-4 with TRBJ1-4; the match to TRBD1 covers 7 bases. The trim removed 2 bases at V and 7 bases at J, leaving 10 bases unmatched. The CDR3 has 16 residues. The CDR3 sequence: CASSLSDRDRIEKLFF. DNA of the CDR3: TGTGCCAGCAGTTTAAGCGATCGGGACAGAATTGAAAAACTGTTTTTT.

In this sample, this clonotype turned up a few times. The V call is TRBV28, the J call TRBJ2-7, with a weak D call TRBD1 (6 bases). The CDR3 contains 15 residues. V was trimmed by 1 base and J by 4 bases, leaving 14 bases between them. Germline values: CDR1 MDHEN, CDR2 SYDVKM. DNA of the CDR3: TGTGCCAGCAGTTTATCATGGACAGCTAGATACGAGCAGTACTTC. Protein sequence: CASSLSWTARYEQYF.

The V gene is TRBV6-1, the J gene TRBJ2-3, with D tentatively TRBD2 (6 bases). This CDR3 region has 15 residues. V was pared by 2 bases and J by 2 bases, with 11 bases between. Germline loops: CDR1 MNHNS, CDR2 SASEGT. The CDR3 bases are TGTGCCAGCAGTGAACGGAGGGCCAACACAGATACGCAGTATTTT. Translated, it gives CASSERRANTDTQYF.

Concerning this clonotype: Its ends do not fully match the called genes, so a read error is possible. V and J are TRBV25-1 and TRBJ2-1, with D perhaps matching TRBD1 (6 bases). Germline-derived CDR1 and CDR2 are MGHDK and SYGVNS. The length of the CDR3 is 15 residues. The CDR3 reads CASSVGTPTYNERFF. DNA for the CDR3: TGTGCCAGCAGTGTCGGGACACCGACCTACAATGAGCGGTTCTTC.

The chain couples TRBV11-2 to TRBJ1-6; no firm D call. This CDR3 comprises 15 residues. Germline values: CDR1 SGHAT, CDR2 FQNNGV. V was pared by 5 bases and J by 7 bases, with 15 bases between. In nucleotides, the CDR3 is TGTGCCAGCAGCCTTTTAGCAGTGGGAAATTCACCCCTCCACTTT. Its protein is CASSLLAVGNSPLHF.

This clonotype was recorded a few times. The chain couples TRBV5-1 to TRBJ2-3; a possible D gene is TRBD2 (6 bases). The CDR3 has 14 amino acids. The V gene lost 9 bases and the J gene lost 1 base, with 15 bases spanning the gap. CDR1 is SGHRS and CDR2 is YFSETQ in the germline V gene. CDR3 in amino acids: CATGWRGGTDTQYF. For the CDR3, the DNA is TGCGCCACAGGGTGGCGGGGCGGCACAGATACGCAGTATTTT.

The chain couples TRBV29-1 to TRBJ2-5; 9 bases fit TRBD2. J lost 1 base, V lost 1 base, and 13 bases had no gene match. The CDR3 covers 18 residues. CDR1 SQVTM and CDR2 ANQGSEA come from the germline V gene. CDR3 sequence reads: CSVEAPRGGLAPQETQYF. The DNA for the CDR3 is TGCAGCGTTGAAGCTCCGCGGGGCGGACTAGCGCCCCAAGAGACCCAGTACTTC.

There are a few counts of this clonotype. The chain couples TRBV12-3 or TRBV12-4 to TRBJ1-4; unclear D gene. The CDR3 has 14 residues. Trimming cost V 3 bases and J 1 base, with 6 bases left between them. CDR3 sequence reads: CASSLSITNEKLFF. CDR3 coding DNA: TGTGCCAGCAGTTTGTCTATAACTAATGAAAAACTGTTTTTT.

At least ten counts were recorded for this clonotype. The V gene is TRBV29-1, the J gene TRBJ2-7; 7 bases align to TRBD1. Germline V gene data show CDR1 as SQVTM and CDR2 as ANQGSEA. The V and J ends lost 6 bases and 0 bases, in that order; junction bases with no gene match: 5. The CDR3 totals 13 residues. This CDR3 is CSVLWDSSYEQYF. CDR3 nucleotides: TGCAGCGTCCTATGGGACAGCTCCTACGAGCAGTACTTC.

The table lists this clonotype with a few counts. V and J are TRBV20-1 and TRBJ1-5; D perhaps matches TRBD1 (6 bases). V dropped 3 bases and J dropped 7 bases, with 19 bases sitting between them. Germline CDR1 and CDR2: DFQATT and SNEGSKA (reference sequence). The CDR3 is made up of 15 amino acids. The CDR3 sequence is CSARQRQDWRQPQHF. Here the CDR3 DNA reads TGCAGTGCTAGGCAGAGACAGGATTGGCGCCAGCCCCAGCATTTT.

The V gene is TRBV4-2, the J gene TRBJ2-6; D not certain. The CDR3 is 17 amino acids. The V end was cut by 1 base, the J end by 0 bases, with 10 bases between. The germline gives CDR1 LGHNA, CDR2 YNFKEQ. CDR3 loop: CASSQGPGSSGANVLTF. Here the CDR3 DNA reads TGTGCCAGCAGCCAAGGTCCCGGAAGCTCTGGGGCCAACGTCCTGACTTTC.

To note about this clonotype: A much bigger clone sits one base away, suggesting this may be a read error. The V call is TRBV20-1, the J call TRBJ2-1; 8 nucleotides align to TRBD2. The CDR3 has 14 residues. Trimming removed 7 bases from V and 0 bases from J; junction bases left unmatched: 5. Germline CDR1 is DFQATT and CDR2 is SNEGSKA (reference sequence). CDR3 protein: CSVPSGSSYNEQFF. CDR3 sequence (DNA): TGCAGTGTCCCGAGCGGGAGCTCCTACAATGAGCAGTTCTTC.

The rearrangement links TRBV20-1 to TRBJ2-3; possible D gene TRBD2, 6 bases. The V and J ends lost 0 bases and 0 bases respectively, with 10 bases between them. The CDR3 is 15 amino acids. The germline CDR1 and CDR2 sequences are DFQATT and SNEGSKA (reference sequence). DNA of the CDR3: TGCAGTGCTAGAGATTCTAGCGTCAGCACAGATACGCAGTATTTT. Residues: CSARDSSVSTDTQYF.

The V gene is TRBV10-3, the J gene TRBJ1-5, with D maybe TRBD1 (5 bases). Germline V CDR1 and CDR2: ENHRY, SYGVKD. V lost 6 bases and J 9 bases, leaving 21 bases between the germline ends. CDR3 length equals 15 residues. CDR3 bases: TGTGCCATCAGGAAGGGACCGGACGCCCGATGGCCCCAGCATTTT. Its translation is CAIRKGPDARWPQHF.

This clonotype was counted between two and nine times. This chain uses TRBV29-1 with TRBJ1-5; TRBD1 matches at 7 bases. The CDR3 is 14 amino acids. Trimming took 3 bases from V and 5 from J; bases not matched to a gene: 7. Germline CDR1 is SQVTM and CDR2 is ANQGSEA. The CDR3 sequence: CSVDVQGVYQPQHF. As DNA, the CDR3 is TGCAGCGTTGATGTTCAGGGGGTTTATCAGCCCCAGCATTTT.

This clonotype was observed many times. This chain links TRBV11-2 with TRBJ2-3, with TRBD2 identical over 8 bases. Germline CDR1 and CDR2: SGHAT and FQNNGV. The V gene end was trimmed by 6 bases and the J gene end by 3 bases; junction bases not matched to a gene: 8. This CDR3 is 15 amino acids long. This CDR3 reads CASRTGLGGTDTQYF. CDR3 sequence (DNA): TGTGCCAGCAGGACGGGACTAGGAGGAACAGATACGCAGTATTTT.

This sequence joins TRBV4-1 and TRBJ2-7, with D possibly being TRBD1 (5 bases). TRBJ2-5 matches the DNA end more closely, so the J call is doubtful. Germline V CDR1 and CDR2: MGHRA, YSYEKL. The CDR3 runs to 13 residues. CDR3 sequence (DNA): TGCGCCAGCAGCCGTTCAGGGTCCGAGACCCAGTACTTC. Protein product: CASSRSGSETQYF.

Regarding this clonotype: This sequence may be a read error, since a much larger clone differs from it by one base. The rearrangement uses TRBV9 and TRBJ1-2; tentatively, D is TRBD1 (6 bases). There are 14 residues in the CDR3. In germline, CDR1 is SGDLS, CDR2 YYNGEE. CDR3 DNA: TGTGCCTGCAGCGTAGAGGGGGGCTTCTATGGCTACACCTTC. It yields the protein CACSVEGGFYGYTF.

This clonotype was seen only a few times. CDR3 amino acids: CASSRTSGRVTDTQYF. CDR3 nucleotide sequence: TGTGCCAGCAGCCGGACTAGCGGGAGAGTCACAGATACGCAGTATTTT. This chain connects TRBV7-9 to TRBJ2-3; 13 nucleotides agree with TRBD2. V shed 5 bases and J 2 bases; nucleotides not matched to a gene: 4. Germline V gene data show CDR1 as SEHNR and CDR2 as FQNEAQ (reference sequence). The CDR3 has 16 residues.

This sequence joins TRBV4-1 and TRBJ1-5; D might be TRBD1 (6 bases). This CDR3 contains 15 residues. Trimming removed 0 bases from V and 9 bases from J, with 15 bases in between. Germline CDR1 and CDR2: MGHRA and YSYEKL. The CDR3 sequence is CASSQEGAGMLPQHF. The CDR3 bases are TGCGCCAGCAGCCAAGAGGGGGCGGGGATGCTGCCCCAGCATTTT.

This chain joins TRBV6-1 and TRBJ2-7; TRBD1 matches 9 bases. The end of the DNA is better explained by TRBJ2-5, so the J call may be wrong. Germline CDR1 and CDR2: MNHNS and SASEGT. The length of the CDR3 is 15 residues. The CDR3 coding sequence is TGTGCCAGCAGTACCTACCGGGACAGGGAGAAGACCCAGTACTTC. Translation gives CASSTYRDREKTQYF.

In this sample, this clonotype turned up many times. The chain has TRBV27 and TRBJ1-1; TRBD1 might be the D (6 bases). Trimming took 6 bases from V and 4 from J, leaving 15 bases between them. The CDR3 covers 14 residues. In germline, CDR1 is MNHEY, CDR2 SMNVEV (reference sequence). The DNA of the CDR3 is TGTGCCAGCAGCCTTTCAAGGGGGGGCACTGAAGCTTTCTTT. As protein: CASSLSRGGTEAFF.

The V and J genes are TRBV6-1 and TRBJ2-1; 14 positions agree with TRBD2. After removal of 4 bases from V and 10 bases from J, the junction contained 9 bases not matched to a gene. The CDR3 spans 16 residues. Germline V gene data show CDR1 as MNHNS and CDR2 as SASEGT. The CDR3: CASSVKTSGGVGEQFF. The CDR3 DNA is TGTGCCAGCAGTGTAAAGACTAGCGGGGGGGTGGGGGAGCAGTTCTTC.

This clonotype has more than one count but fewer than ten. The chain recombines TRBV5-6 with TRBJ1-6; the match to TRBD1 covers 7 bases. V gave up 4 bases and J gave up 9 bases; unmatched junction bases: 7. Germline values: CDR1 SGHDT, CDR2 YYEEEE. This CDR3 contains 14 residues. The chain's CDR3 is CASSPGTEVSPLHF. CDR3 nucleotide sequence: TGTGCCAGCAGCCCGGGGACAGAGGTTTCACCCCTCCACTTT. The full variable domain, rest sourced from reference TRBV5-6 and TRBJ1-6, is DAGVTQSPTHLIKTRGQQVTLRCSPKSGHDTVSWYQQALGQGPQFIFQYYEEEERQRGNFPDRFSGHQFPNYSSELNVNALLLGDSALYLCASSPGTEVSPLHFGNGTRLTVT.

V usage is TRBV6-9 and J usage is TRBJ1-2; D might be TRBD1 (5 bases). V lost 5 bases and J lost 4, with 23 bases in between. There are 17 residues in the CDR3. CDR1 and CDR2 (germline): MNHGY, SVAAGI. CDR3 in amino acids: CASSIMGGSQLGYGYTF. CDR3 nucleotides: TGTGCCAGCAGTATTATGGGGGGGAGTCAACTTGGCTATGGCTACACCTTC.

The chain recombines TRBV2 with TRBJ1-5; 7 bases are shared with TRBD1. The CDR3 is 18 amino acids. Germline V gene lookup returns CDR1 SNHLY and CDR2 FYNNEI. Trimming cost V 7 bases and J 2 bases; bases outside gene matches: 17. The CDR3 loop is CASTRGGLGTGGNQPQHF. The DNA of the CDR3 is TGTGCCAGCACACGCGGTGGATTGGGAACAGGGGGCAATCAGCCCCAGCATTTT.